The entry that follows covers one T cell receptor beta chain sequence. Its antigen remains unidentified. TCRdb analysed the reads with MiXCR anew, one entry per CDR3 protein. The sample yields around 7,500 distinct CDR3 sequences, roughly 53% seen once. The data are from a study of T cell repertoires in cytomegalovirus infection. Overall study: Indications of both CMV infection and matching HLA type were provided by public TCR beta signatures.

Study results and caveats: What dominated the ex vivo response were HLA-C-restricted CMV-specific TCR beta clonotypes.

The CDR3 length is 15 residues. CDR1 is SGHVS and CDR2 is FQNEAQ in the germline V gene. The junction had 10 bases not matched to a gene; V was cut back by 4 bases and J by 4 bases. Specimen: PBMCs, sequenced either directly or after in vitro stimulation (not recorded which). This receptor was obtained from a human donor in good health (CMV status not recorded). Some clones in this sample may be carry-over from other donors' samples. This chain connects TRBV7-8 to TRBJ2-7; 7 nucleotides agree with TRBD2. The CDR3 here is CASSSQRGGAYEQYF. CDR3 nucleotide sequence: TGTGCCAGCAGCTCACAGCGGGGAGGCGCGTACGAGCAGTACTTC.